A single sample is the source of the 27 T cell receptor beta chains below, sequenced in a study of beta chain features in type 1 diabetes. Expressed TCRB transcripts were sequenced, since all the RNA that had been isolated was reverse transcribed. TCRdb's table, derived via immunoSEQ multiplex PCR, lists solely in-frame clones and lacks some. Of roughly 330,000 clones listed, approximately 11% are singletons. The specimen sequenced was naive CD4+ T cells from blood. The receptors originated from a woman in her twenties or thirties in good health.

This clone was seen more than once but under ten times. The chain links TRBV11-2 to TRBJ2-3, with 10 positions matching TRBD2. Trimming removed 7 bases from V and 2 bases from J; junction bases left unmatched: 3. Germline CDR1 SGHAT, CDR2 FQNNGV. The CDR3 is made up of 14 amino acids. CDR3: CASNLAGVTDTQYF. CDR3 in DNA: TGTGCCAGCAATCTAGCGGGAGTCACAGATACGCAGTATTTT.

The V call is TRBV5-4, the J call TRBJ2-7, with 7 bases fitting TRBD2. V dropped 4 bases and J dropped 3; count of bases not matched to a gene: 10. Germline V CDR1 and CDR2: SGHNT, YYREEE (reference sequence). This CDR3 is built from 15 residues. The chain's CDR3 is CASSRGAGRRYEQYF. CDR3 DNA sequence: TGTGCCAGCAGCCGGGGAGCGGGACGTCGCTACGAGCAGTACTTC.

This clone was picked up a small number of times. The chain carries TRBV30 and TRBJ1-5, with TRBD1 matching 7 bases. The V and J ends lost 2 bases and 0 bases, in that order; junction bases with no gene match: 4. This CDR3 contains 15 residues. CDR1 GTSNPN and CDR2 SVGIG come from the germline V gene (reference sequence). The CDR3 sequence: CAWSRTGFSNQPQHF. CDR3 sequence (DNA): TGTGCCTGGAGTCGGACAGGATTTAGCAATCAGCCCCAGCATTTT. Filled out from reference TRBV30 and TRBJ1-5, the complete variable domain reads SQTIHQWPATLVQPVGSPLSLECTVEGTSNPNLYWYRQAAGRGLQLLFYSVGIGQISSEVPQNLSASRPQDRQFILSSKKLLLSDSGFYLCAWSRTGFSNQPQHFGDGTRLSIL.

This clone was seen only a few times. The J gene is TRBJ2-3, the V gene TRBV29-1; D is possibly TRBD2 (5 bases). CDR1 SQVTM and CDR2 ANQGSEA come from the germline V gene. The length of the CDR3 is 13 residues. V was pared by 1 base and J by 0 bases, with 5 bases between. CDR3 residues: CSVEGGSTDTQYF. For the CDR3, the DNA is TGCAGCGTTGAAGGCGGGAGCACAGATACGCAGTATTTT.

This clone showed up just a few times. The chain joins TRBV15 to TRBJ2-5; 10 positions match TRBD1. This CDR3 region has 14 residues. The junction had 3 bases not matched to a gene; V was cut back by 3 bases and J by 5 bases. From germline, CDR1 is LNHNV and CDR2 YYDKDF (reference sequence). The chain's CDR3 is CATSRDRGSETQYF. The CDR3, as DNA: TGTGCCACCAGCAGGGACAGGGGGTCGGAGACCCAGTACTTC.

This chain links TRBV28 with TRBJ2-3, with 7 nucleotides matching TRBD1. The ends lost 7 bases at V and 6 bases at J; junction bases unmatched: 13. Germline V gene data show CDR1 as MDHEN and CDR2 as SYDVKM. CDR3 length: 15 amino acids. DNA of the CDR3: TGTGCCAGCACCACTAGTGGGACAGCACAGGATACGCAGTATTTT. The encoded protein is CASTTSGTAQDTQYF. The whole variable domain, filled in from reference TRBV28 and TRBJ2-3, reads DVKVTQSSRYLVKRTGEKVFLECVQDMDHENMFWYRQDPGLGLRLIYFSYDVKMKEKGDIPEGYSVSREKKERFSLILESASTNQTSMYLCASTTSGTAQDTQYFGPGTRLTVL.

This clone turned up a few times. The chain couples TRBV27 to TRBJ2-3; 10 nucleotides align to TRBD1. The V segment lost 5 bases and the J segment 6 bases; nucleotides outside the gene matches: 8. This CDR3 spans 15 amino acids. Germline V gene data show CDR1 as MNHEY and CDR2 as SMNVEV (reference sequence). The CDR3 DNA is TGTGCCAGCAGTACTCGACAGGGACAGGGGGATACGCAGTATTTT. It specifies CASSTRQGQGDTQYF.

V usage is TRBV5-4 and J usage is TRBJ2-7, with D unresolved. Trimming shortened V by 4 bases and J by 0 bases, and 8 bases separated the two germline ends. Germline values: CDR1 SGHNT, CDR2 YYREEE (reference sequence). The CDR3 length is 13 residues. Written as DNA, the CDR3 is TGTGCCAGCAGCCAACTCCTCTCCTACGAGCAGTACTTC. Its protein product is CASSQLLSYEQYF.

In DNA form, the CDR3 reads TGCGCCAGCAGCTTGAGGTCCGGGTCAAATGAAGCTTTCTTT. It is translated as CASSLRSGSNEAFF. This chain joins TRBV5-1 and TRBJ1-1; D not certain. Germline V gene data show CDR1 as SGHRS and CDR2 as YFSETQ. This CDR3 has 14 amino acids. V was clipped by 1 base and J by 7 bases, with 14 bases between them.

The V call is TRBV27, the J call TRBJ2-5; 11 positions agree with TRBD2. Per the germline V gene, CDR1 is MNHEY and CDR2 is SMNVEV (reference sequence). V was clipped by 5 bases and J by 5 bases; unmatched bases: 7. CDR3 length: 15 amino acids. The CDR3 protein is CASSPYLAGGETQYF. DNA for the CDR3: TGTGCCAGCAGTCCTTATCTAGCGGGAGGCGAGACCCAGTACTTC.

CDR3 DNA sequence: TGTGCCAGCAGCCGGAGGGAGGGCCTTAACGAGCAGTACTTC. This gives the protein CASSRREGLNEQYF. The chain is built from TRBV6-5 and TRBJ2-7; the match to TRBD2 covers 7 bases. Unmatched junction bases numbered 10, after V lost 6 bases and J lost 5 bases. Germline CDR1 MNHEY, CDR2 SVGAGI. This CDR3 spans 14 amino acids.

This clone came up a few times. Written as DNA, the CDR3 is TGTGCCAGCAGTTTCGCTATTTCGGGTGGCTACACCTTC. As protein: CASSFAISGGYTF. The V gene is TRBV27, the J gene TRBJ1-2; unclear D gene. Germline V gene sequence: CDR1 MNHEY, CDR2 SMNVEV (reference sequence). The CDR3 length is 13 residues. The ends were cut back, 3 bases at V and 7 bases at J, with 12 bases in the middle.

V gene TRBV28 combines with J gene TRBJ2-3; D is perhaps TRBD1 (6 bases). This CDR3 contains 14 residues. The V and J ends lost 5 bases and 1 base respectively, with 10 bases between them. In germline, CDR1 is MDHEN, CDR2 SYDVKM. The CDR3 here is CASSVDSRTDTQYF. The CDR3 DNA sequence: TGTGCCAGCAGTGTGGACAGCCGCACAGATACGCAGTATTTT.

This clone has just a few counts. CDR3 region: CASSLGGGYGNGELFF. CDR3 in DNA: TGTGCCAGCAGCTTAGGTGGGGGGTACGGAAACGGGGAGCTGTTTTTT. This sequence joins TRBV7-2 and TRBJ2-2, with D possibly TRBD2 on 6 matching bases. Between the trimmed V and J ends, which lost 1 base and 7 bases, there was a span of 16 bases. The CDR3 consists of 16 residues. In germline, CDR1 is SGHTA, CDR2 FQGNSA.

This clone was observed a few times. Germline and junction disagree at one end, which may indicate a read error. CDR3 in DNA: TGCAGCGTCGCCCGGACTAGCGGGAGTTCCTCCGAGCAGTACTTC. Protein sequence: CSVARTSGSSSEQYF. The V call is TRBV29-1, the J call TRBJ2-7, with 13 bases lining up with TRBD2. Germline CDR1 reads SQVTM; CDR2 reads ANQGSEA. The length of the CDR3 is 15 residues.

V and J are TRBV4-3 and TRBJ1-5, with 10 bases matching TRBD1. V lost 6 bases to trimming and J lost 5 bases; unmatched junction nucleotides: 7. The germline gives CDR1 LGHNA, CDR2 YSLEER. The CDR3 runs to 15 residues. The CDR3 spells CASSLDRGFDQPQHF. The CDR3 region has the DNA TGCGCCAGCAGTTTGGACAGGGGGTTTGATCAGCCCCAGCATTTT.

The V gene is TRBV20-1, the J gene TRBJ1-2; D is unresolved. There are 11 residues in the CDR3. Germline lookup yields CDR1 DFQATT and CDR2 SNEGSKA (reference sequence). Trimming stripped 4 bases from V and 8 bases from J, with 11 bases between. CDR3 sequence: CSATIAGGYTF. DNA of the CDR3: TGCAGTGCTACCATCGCCGGGGGCTACACCTTC.

This clone was found a few times. The chain links TRBV28 to TRBJ2-7, with 9 bases that match TRBD1. Germline V gene lookup returns CDR1 MDHEN and CDR2 SYDVKM. The CDR3 consists of 12 residues. Trimming took 5 bases from V and 12 from J; bases not matched to a gene: 8. DNA of the CDR3: TGTGCCAGCAGTACGGGACAGGGAGGCCTGTACTTC. The encoded protein is CASSTGQGGLYF.

This chain joins TRBV29-1 and TRBJ2-3, with TRBD2 identical over 10 bases. This CDR3 region has 15 residues. Unmatched junction bases numbered 10, after V lost 8 bases and J lost 2 bases. Germline V gene sequence: CDR1 SQVTM, CDR2 ANQGSEA. CDR3 sequence: CSLTGGLAVTDTQYF. The CDR3 coding sequence is TGCAGCTTGACCGGAGGACTAGCGGTCACAGATACGCAGTATTTT.

The chain uses TRBV7-8 and TRBJ1-2; possibly TRBD1 for D (5 bases). Germline V gene data show CDR1 as SGHVS and CDR2 as FQNEAQ. The CDR3 length is 16 residues. Trimming took 0 bases from V and 6 from J, leaving 17 bases between them. The CDR3 DNA reads TGTGCCAGCAGCTTAGCGCGCGGGGCGCCTCTCGATGGCTACACCTTC. Residues: CASSLARGAPLDGYTF.

This clone was seen more than once but under ten times. The chain recombines TRBV11-3 with TRBJ2-7; 11 bases are shared with TRBD1. The CDR3 consists of 13 residues. The germline V gene encodes CDR1 SGHNT and CDR2 YENEEA. V shed 5 bases, J shed 4 bases, and the junction held 1 base outside the gene matches. The CDR3 spells CASSRDRGYEQYF. The CDR3 DNA reads as TGTGCCAGCAGCCGGGACAGGGGGTACGAGCAGTACTTC.

This clone was counted only a few times. This chain links TRBV30 with TRBJ2-5; a weak D match, TRBD1 (5 bases). The ends were cut back, 5 bases at V and 7 bases at J, with 14 bases in the middle. CDR3 length equals 12 residues. Germline V lookup: CDR1 GTSNPN, CDR2 SVGIG (reference sequence). Here the CDR3 DNA reads TGTGCCTGGCGACAGCCGCCGGGGACCCAGTACTTC. This codes for CAWRQPPGTQYF.

The gene calls are TRBV2 and TRBJ2-4; 11 positions agree with TRBD1. Germline trimming cut 6 bases from V and 5 bases from J; bases unmatched to any gene: 6. CDR3 length: 15 residues. Per the germline V gene, CDR1 is SNHLY and CDR2 is FYNNEI. In DNA form, the CDR3 reads TGTGCCAGCAGGGGGACAGGGGGTTTCGAAAACATTCAGTACTTC. Translating it yields CASRGTGGFENIQYF. Based on the CDR3 plus reference TRBV2 and TRBJ2-4, the full variable domain is EPEVTQTPSHQVTQMGQEVILRCVPISNHLYFYWYRQILGQKVEFLVSFYNNEISEKSEIFDDQFSVERPDGSNFTLKIRSTKLEDSAMYFCASRGTGGFENIQYFGAGTRLSVL.

There are a few counts of this clone. This rearrangement joins TRBV2 to TRBJ1-3; weak D call: TRBD1 (6 bases). V was pared by 7 bases and J by 2 bases, with 15 bases between. The CDR3 covers 15 residues. Germline CDR1 SNHLY, CDR2 FYNNEI. CDR3 nucleotides: TGTGCCAGCACGGTGTGGCAGGGGACTGGAAACACCATATATTTT. Translated: CASTVWQGTGNTIYF.

The J gene is TRBJ2-1, the V gene TRBV19; TRBD2 aligns across 9 bases. With 5 bases clipped from V and 9 bases from J, the junction kept 8 bases outside the gene matches. CDR1 is LNHDA and CDR2 is SQIVND in the germline V gene (reference sequence). The CDR3 runs 14 residues. CDR3 DNA: TGTGCCAGTAGTGTATCTAGCGGGATCACTGAGCAGTTCTTC. The encoded protein is CASSVSSGITEQFF.

The CDR3 region has the DNA TGTGCCAGCGGGGACAGGGACCTAGGCTACACCTTC. This encodes CASGDRDLGYTF. V usage is TRBV28 and J usage is TRBJ1-2; 9 bases agree with TRBD1. V lost 8 bases to trimming and J lost 8 bases; unmatched junction nucleotides: 6. Germline lookup yields CDR1 MDHEN and CDR2 SYDVKM. CDR3 length: 12 amino acids.

This clone was seen more than once but under ten times. This chain uses TRBV5-1 with TRBJ2-7; maybe TRBD2 (6 bases). Germline loops: CDR1 SGHRS, CDR2 YFSETQ. The CDR3 is 13 residues long. V shed 0 bases and J shed 3 bases, with 7 bases lying between them. The CDR3 is CASSLVGGYEQYF. The DNA of the CDR3 is TGCGCCAGCAGCTTGGTGGGGGGCTACGAGCAGTACTTC.